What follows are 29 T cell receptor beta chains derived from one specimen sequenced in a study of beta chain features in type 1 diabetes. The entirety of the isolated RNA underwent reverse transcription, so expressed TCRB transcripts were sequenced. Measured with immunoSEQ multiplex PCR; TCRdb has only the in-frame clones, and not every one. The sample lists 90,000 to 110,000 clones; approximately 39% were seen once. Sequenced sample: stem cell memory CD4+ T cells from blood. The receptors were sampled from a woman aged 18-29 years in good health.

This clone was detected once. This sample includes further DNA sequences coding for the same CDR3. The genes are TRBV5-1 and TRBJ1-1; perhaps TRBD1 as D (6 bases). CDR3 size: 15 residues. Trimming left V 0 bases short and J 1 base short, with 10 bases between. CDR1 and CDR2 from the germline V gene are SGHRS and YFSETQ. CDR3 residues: CASSLDGRGNTEAFF. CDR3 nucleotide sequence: TGCGCCAGCAGCTTGGATGGCAGGGGGAACACTGAAGCTTTCTTT.

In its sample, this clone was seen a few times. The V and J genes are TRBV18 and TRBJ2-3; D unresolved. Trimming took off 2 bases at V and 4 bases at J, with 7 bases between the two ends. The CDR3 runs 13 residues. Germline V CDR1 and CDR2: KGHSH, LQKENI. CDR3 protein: CASSPSSSDTQYF. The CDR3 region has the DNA TGTGCCAGCTCACCAAGTAGCTCAGATACGCAGTATTTT.

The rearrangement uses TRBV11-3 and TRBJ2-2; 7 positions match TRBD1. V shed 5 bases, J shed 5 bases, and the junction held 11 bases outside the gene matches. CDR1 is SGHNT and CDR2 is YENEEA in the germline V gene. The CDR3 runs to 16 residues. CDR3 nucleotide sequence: TGTGCCAGCAGCCATTCTTGGGACAGTGGAACCGGGGAGCTGTTTTTT. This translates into CASSHSWDSGTGELFF.

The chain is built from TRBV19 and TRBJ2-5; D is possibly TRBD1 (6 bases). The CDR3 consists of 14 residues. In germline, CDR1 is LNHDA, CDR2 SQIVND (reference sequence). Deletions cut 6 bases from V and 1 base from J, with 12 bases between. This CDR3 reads CASSRGFVQETQYF. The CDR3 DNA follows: TGTGCCAGTAGCAGGGGATTCGTCCAAGAGACCCAGTACTTC.

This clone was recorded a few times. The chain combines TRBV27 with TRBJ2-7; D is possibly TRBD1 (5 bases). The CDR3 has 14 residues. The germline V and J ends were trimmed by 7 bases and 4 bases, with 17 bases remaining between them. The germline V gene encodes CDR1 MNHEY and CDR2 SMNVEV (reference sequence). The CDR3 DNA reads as TGTGCCAGCACCTCGTTGAGACAGAGATACGAGCAGTACTTC. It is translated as CASTSLRQRYEQYF.

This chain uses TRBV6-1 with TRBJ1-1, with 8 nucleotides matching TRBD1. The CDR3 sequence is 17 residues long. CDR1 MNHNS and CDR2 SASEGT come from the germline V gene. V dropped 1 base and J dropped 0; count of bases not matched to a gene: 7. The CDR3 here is CASSEESRGLMNTEAFF. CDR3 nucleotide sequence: TGTGCCAGCAGTGAAGAATCCAGGGGGCTAATGAACACTGAAGCTTTCTTT.

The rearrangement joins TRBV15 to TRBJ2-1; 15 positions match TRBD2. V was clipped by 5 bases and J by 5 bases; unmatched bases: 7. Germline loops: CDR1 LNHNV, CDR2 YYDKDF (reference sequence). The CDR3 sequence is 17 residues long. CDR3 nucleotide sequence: TGTGCCACCAGCGGAAGGACTAGCGGGAGGGCCCACAATGAGCAGTTCTTC. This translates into CATSGRTSGRAHNEQFF.

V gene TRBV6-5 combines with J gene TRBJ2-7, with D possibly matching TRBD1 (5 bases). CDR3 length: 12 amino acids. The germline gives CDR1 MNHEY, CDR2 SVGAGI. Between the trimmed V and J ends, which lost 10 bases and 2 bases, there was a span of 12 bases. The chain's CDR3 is CAIGTGPYEQYF. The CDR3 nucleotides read TGTGCCATCGGAACAGGTCCCTACGAGCAGTACTTC.

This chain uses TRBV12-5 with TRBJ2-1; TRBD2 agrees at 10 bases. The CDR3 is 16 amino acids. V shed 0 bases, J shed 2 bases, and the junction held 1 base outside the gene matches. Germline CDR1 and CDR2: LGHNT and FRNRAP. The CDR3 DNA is TGTGCTAGTGGTTTGGTAGCGGGAGGGACCTACAATGAGCAGTTCTTC. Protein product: CASGLVAGGTYNEQFF.

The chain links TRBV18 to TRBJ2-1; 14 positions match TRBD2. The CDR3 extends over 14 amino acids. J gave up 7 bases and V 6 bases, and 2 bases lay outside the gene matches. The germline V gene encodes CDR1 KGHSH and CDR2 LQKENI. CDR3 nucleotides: TGTGCCAGCTCTGGGACTAGCGGGAGTAATGAGCAGTTCTTC. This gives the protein CASSGTSGSNEQFF. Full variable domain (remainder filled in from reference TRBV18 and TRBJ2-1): NAGVMQNPRHLVRRRGQEARLRCSPMKGHSHVYWYRQLPEEGLKFMVYLQKENIIDESGMPKERFSAEFPKEGPSILRIQQVVRGDSAAYFCASSGTSGSNEQFFGPGTRLTVL.

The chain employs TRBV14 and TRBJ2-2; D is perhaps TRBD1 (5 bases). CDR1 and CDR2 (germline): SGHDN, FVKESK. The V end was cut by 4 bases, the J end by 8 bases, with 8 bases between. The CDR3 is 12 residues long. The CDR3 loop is CASSLYRGELFF. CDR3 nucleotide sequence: TGTGCCAGCAGCCTCTACAGGGGGGAGCTGTTTTTT.

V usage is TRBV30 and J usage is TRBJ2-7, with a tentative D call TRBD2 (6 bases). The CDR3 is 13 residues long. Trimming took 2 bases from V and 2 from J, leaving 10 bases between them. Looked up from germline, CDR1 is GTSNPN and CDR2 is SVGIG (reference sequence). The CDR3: CAWSPGVTYEQYF. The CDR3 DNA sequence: TGTGCCTGGAGTCCGGGAGTTACCTACGAGCAGTACTTC. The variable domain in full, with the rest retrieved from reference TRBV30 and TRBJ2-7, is SQTIHQWPATLVQPVGSPLSLECTVEGTSNPNLYWYRQAAGRGLQLLFYSVGIGQISSEVPQNLSASRPQDRQFILSSKKLLLSDSGFYLCAWSPGVTYEQYFGPGTRLTVT.

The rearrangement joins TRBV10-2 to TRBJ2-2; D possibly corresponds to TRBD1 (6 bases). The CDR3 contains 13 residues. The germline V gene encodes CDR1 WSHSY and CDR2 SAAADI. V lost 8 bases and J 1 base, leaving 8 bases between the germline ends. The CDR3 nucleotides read TGCGCCAGCCAGGGACAGAACACCGGGGAGCTGTTTTTT. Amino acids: CASQGQNTGELFF.

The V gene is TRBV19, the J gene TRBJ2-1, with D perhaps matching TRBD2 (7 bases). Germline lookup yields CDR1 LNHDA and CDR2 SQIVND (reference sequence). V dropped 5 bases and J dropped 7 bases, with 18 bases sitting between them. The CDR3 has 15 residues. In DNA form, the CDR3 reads TGTGCCAGTAGTTCGCGGGGGCGCGGTGGAAATGAGCAGTTCTTC. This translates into CASSSRGRGGNEQFF.

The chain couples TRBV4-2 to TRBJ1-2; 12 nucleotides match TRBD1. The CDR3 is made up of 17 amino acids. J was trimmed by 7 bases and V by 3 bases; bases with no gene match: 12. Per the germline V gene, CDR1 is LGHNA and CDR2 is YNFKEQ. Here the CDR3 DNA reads TGTGCCAGCAGCCAGGCCGGGACAGGGGGCCTGATGAGTGGCTACACCTTC. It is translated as CASSQAGTGGLMSGYTF.

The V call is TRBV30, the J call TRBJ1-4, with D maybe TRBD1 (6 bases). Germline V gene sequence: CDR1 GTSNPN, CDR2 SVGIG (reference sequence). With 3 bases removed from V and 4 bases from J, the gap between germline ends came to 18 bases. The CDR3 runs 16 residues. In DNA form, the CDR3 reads TGTGCCTGGAGAAGGTCCGACAGGACCTTTAATGAAAAACTGTTTTTT. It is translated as CAWRRSDRTFNEKLFF.

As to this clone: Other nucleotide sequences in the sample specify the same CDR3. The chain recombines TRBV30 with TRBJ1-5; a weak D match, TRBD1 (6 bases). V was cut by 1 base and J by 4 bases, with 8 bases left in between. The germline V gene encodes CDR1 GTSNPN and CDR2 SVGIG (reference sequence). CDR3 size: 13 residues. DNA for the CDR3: TGTGCCTGGAGTGCCACAGGGAATCAGCCCCAGCATTTT. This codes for CAWSATGNQPQHF. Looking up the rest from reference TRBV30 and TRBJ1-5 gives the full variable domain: SQTIHQWPATLVQPVGSPLSLECTVEGTSNPNLYWYRQAAGRGLQLLFYSVGIGQISSEVPQNLSASRPQDRQFILSSKKLLLSDSGFYLCAWSATGNQPQHFGDGTRLSIL.

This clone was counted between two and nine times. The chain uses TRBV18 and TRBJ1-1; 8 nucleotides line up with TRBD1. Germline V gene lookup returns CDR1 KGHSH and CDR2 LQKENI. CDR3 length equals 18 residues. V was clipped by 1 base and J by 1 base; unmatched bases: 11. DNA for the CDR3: TGTGCCAGCTCACCACAGACTCCAGGGGGCTCTGGGAACACTGAAGCTTTCTTT. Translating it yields CASSPQTPGGSGNTEAFF.

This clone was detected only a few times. CDR3 sequence reads: CASSPRVFSGNTIYF. The CDR3 coding sequence is TGTGCCAGCAGCCCTCGGGTTTTCTCTGGAAACACCATATATTTT. The chain couples TRBV13 to TRBJ1-3; D unclear. In germline, CDR1 is PRHDT, CDR2 FYEKMQ (reference sequence). The CDR3 spans 15 residues. The ends were cut back, 5 bases at V and 0 bases at J, with 11 bases in the middle.

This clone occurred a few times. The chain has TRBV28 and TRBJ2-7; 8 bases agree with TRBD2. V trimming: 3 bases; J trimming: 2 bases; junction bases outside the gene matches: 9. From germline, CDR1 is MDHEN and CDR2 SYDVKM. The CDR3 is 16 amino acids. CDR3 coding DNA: TGTGCCAGCAGTTTGGGGCCCCCGGGAGGGCCCTACGAGCAGTACTTC. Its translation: CASSLGPPGGPYEQYF.

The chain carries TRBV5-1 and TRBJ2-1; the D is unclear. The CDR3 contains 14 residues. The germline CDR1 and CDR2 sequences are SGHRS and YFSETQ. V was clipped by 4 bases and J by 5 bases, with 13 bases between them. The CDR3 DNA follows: TGCGCCAGCAGCCCACGGTTCGGAGACAATGAGCAGTTCTTC. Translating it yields CASSPRFGDNEQFF.

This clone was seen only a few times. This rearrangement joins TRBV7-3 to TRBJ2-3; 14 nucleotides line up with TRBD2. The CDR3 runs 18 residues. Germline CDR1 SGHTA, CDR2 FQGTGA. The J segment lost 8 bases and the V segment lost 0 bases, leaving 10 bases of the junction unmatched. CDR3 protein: CASSLTGTSGSGVGTQYF. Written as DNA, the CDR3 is TGTGCCAGCAGCTTAACTGGGACTAGCGGGAGTGGAGTGGGTACGCAGTATTTT.

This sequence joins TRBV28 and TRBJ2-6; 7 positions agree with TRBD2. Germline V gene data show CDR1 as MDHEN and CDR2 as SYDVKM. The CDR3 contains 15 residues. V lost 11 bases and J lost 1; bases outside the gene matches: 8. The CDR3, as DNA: TGTGCCCGAGGGGAGGGGTGGTCTGGGGCCAACGTCCTGACTTTC. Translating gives CARGEGWSGANVLTF.

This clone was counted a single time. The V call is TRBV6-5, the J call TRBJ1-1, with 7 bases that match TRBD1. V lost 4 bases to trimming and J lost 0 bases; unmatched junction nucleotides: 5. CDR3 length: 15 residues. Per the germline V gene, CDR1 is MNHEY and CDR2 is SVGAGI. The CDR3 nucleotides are TGTGCCAGCAGTTCCACCGGGACAGTGAACACTGAAGCTTTCTTT. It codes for CASSSTGTVNTEAFF.

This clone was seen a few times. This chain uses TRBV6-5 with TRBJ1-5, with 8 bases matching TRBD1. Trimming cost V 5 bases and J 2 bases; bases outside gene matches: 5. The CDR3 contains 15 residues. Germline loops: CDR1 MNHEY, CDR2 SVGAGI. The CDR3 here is CASSPGGTGNQPQHF. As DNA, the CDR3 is TGTGCCAGCAGTCCAGGGGGCACGGGCAATCAGCCCCAGCATTTT.

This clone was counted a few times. This chain's CDR3 is CASSPRPDRVPGANVLTF. The CDR3 DNA reads TGTGCCAGCTCACCACGACCGGACAGGGTCCCTGGGGCCAACGTCCTGACTTTC. The J gene is TRBJ2-6, the V gene TRBV18; 8 bases match TRBD1. This CDR3 is 18 amino acids long. Germline loops: CDR1 KGHSH, CDR2 LQKENI. The ends lost 1 base at V and 2 bases at J; junction bases unmatched: 7.

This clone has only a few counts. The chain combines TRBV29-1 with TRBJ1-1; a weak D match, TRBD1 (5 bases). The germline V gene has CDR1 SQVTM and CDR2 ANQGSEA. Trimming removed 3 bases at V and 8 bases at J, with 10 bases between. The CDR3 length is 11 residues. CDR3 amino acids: CSVETRTEAFF. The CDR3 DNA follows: TGCAGCGTTGAGACAAGGACAGAAGCTTTCTTT.

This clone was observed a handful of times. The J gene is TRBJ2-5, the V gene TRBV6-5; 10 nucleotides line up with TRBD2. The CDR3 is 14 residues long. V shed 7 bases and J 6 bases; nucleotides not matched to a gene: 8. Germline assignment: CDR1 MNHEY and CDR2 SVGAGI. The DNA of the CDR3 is TGTGCCAGCACCGGGCTAGCGGGAGTCAAGACCCAGTACTTC. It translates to CASTGLAGVKTQYF.

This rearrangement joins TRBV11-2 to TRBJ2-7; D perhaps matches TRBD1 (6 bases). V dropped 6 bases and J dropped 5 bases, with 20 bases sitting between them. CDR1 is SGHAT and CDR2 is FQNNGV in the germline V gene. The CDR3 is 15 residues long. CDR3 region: CASSPGPFRGHEQYF. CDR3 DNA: TGTGCCAGCAGTCCGGGACCTTTCAGGGGCCACGAGCAGTACTTC.